This is a list of T cell receptor beta chains from one sample in a study of T-cell reconstitution after alpha-beta-depleted transplantation in children. TCRdb analysed the PCR reads with MiXCR anew, one entry per CDR3 protein. In the table there are 65,000 to 75,000 distinct CDR3 sequences, 4% to 5% of which are singletons. The sample here was PBMCs, mostly from graft donor cells, taken 180 days after TCRalphabeta/CD19-depleted stem cell transplant. The source of these receptors is a boy younger than two who had a stem cell transplant for acute myeloid leukemia, so the T cells may come from the graft donor. The CDR3 runs from the conserved cysteine through the conserved F or W. D genes are given only for firm matches. Rows may omit the clone size; those that give it use once, few, many or a size class.

V	D	size	J	CDR3	DNA
TRBV4-3	.	many	TRBJ2-2	CASSPGGWFGELFF	TGCGCCAGCAGCCCCGGGGGTTGGTTCGGGGAGCTGTTTTTT
TRBV20-1	.	many	TRBJ2-2	CSAPGTGELFF	TGCAGTGCTCCCGGGACCGGGGAGCTGTTTTTT
TRBV12-3/TRBV12-4	TRBD2	many	TRBJ2-2	CASRGLAGGNTGELFF	TGTGCCAGCAGGGGACTAGCGGGGGGGAACACCGGGGAGCTGTTTTTT
TRBV4-1	TRBD2	many	TRBJ2-5	CASSQGLAGGQLYQETQYF	TGCGCCAGCAGCCAAGGGTTAGCGGGGGGGCAATTGTACCAAGAGACCCAGTACTTC
TRBV10-3	TRBD1	many	TRBJ2-1	CAISDLPGQGGHEQFF	TGTGCCATCAGTGACCTCCCGGGACAGGGGGGCCATGAGCAGTTCTTC
TRBV7-9	.	many	TRBJ1-4	CASSFSGGAGEKLFF	TGTGCCAGCAGCTTTTCTGGGGGCGCGGGTGAAAAACTGTTTTTT
TRBV9	.	many	TRBJ1-3	CASSVAGGLSSGNTIYF	TGTGCCAGCAGCGTAGCGGGGGGTCTCAGCTCTGGAAACACCATATATTTT
TRBV4-1	.	many	TRBJ2-1	CASSLREIYEQFF	TGCGCCAGCAGCCTCAGGGAGATCTATGAGCAGTTCTTC
TRBV4-2	.	many	TRBJ1-4	CASSQDSPATNEKLFF	TGTGCCAGCAGCCAAGATTCCCCTGCAACTAATGAAAAACTGTTTTTT
TRBV20-1	.	many	TRBJ1-2	CSARDQDLLNYGYTF	TGCAGTGCTAGAGATCAGGACCTGCTTAACTATGGCTACACCTTC
TRBV4-1	.	many	TRBJ1-1	CASSHSKVLNTEAFF	TGCGCCAGCAGCCATAGCAAGGTCCTCAACACTGAAGCTTTCTTT
TRBV20-1	.	many	TRBJ2-5	CSAQGGGQETQYF	TGCAGTGCTCAAGGTGGGGGTCAAGAGACCCAGTACTTC
TRBV3-1	.	many	TRBJ1-3	CASRRTTAGASGNTIYF	TGTGCCAGCAGAAGAACCACTGCAGGTGCCTCTGGAAACACCATATATTTT
TRBV20-1	.	many	TRBJ1-2	CSVEEDLVNYGYTF	TGCAGTGTCGAAGAGGACCTCGTTAACTATGGCTACACCTTC
TRBV19	TRBD2	many	TRBJ2-7	CASSIRLAGGNTPYEQYF	TGTGCCAGTAGTATTCGCCTAGCGGGGGGTAATACCCCCTACGAGCAGTACTTC
TRBV18	.	.	TRBJ1-1	CASSTDEFRNTEAFF	TGTGCCAGCTCAACCGACGAGTTTAGGAACACTGAAGCTTTCTTT
TRBV15	.	many	TRBJ1-5	CATSRVFDQPQHF	TGTGCCACCAGCAGGGTGTTTGATCAGCCCCAGCATTTT
TRBV5-1	.	.	TRBJ2-3	CASSWGGPTDTQYF	TGCGCCAGCAGCTGGGGGGGCCCCACAGATACGCAGTATTTT
TRBV4-3	.	many	TRBJ2-7	CASSPPGDPYEQYF	TGCGCCAGCAGCCCTCCCGGGGACCCCTACGAGCAGTACTTC
TRBV15	.	many	TRBJ1-5	CATSRDSWAGRDYNQPQHF	TGTGCCACCAGCAGAGATAGTTGGGCGGGTAGGGACTACAATCAGCCCCAGCATTTT
TRBV20-1	.	many	TRBJ2-4	CSARDPYFYIQYF	TGCAGTGCTAGAGACCCATACTTTTACATTCAGTACTTC
TRBV3-1	TRBD1	many	TRBJ2-2	CASRGTGTSNTGELFF	TGTGCCAGCAGGGGGACAGGTACTTCGAACACCGGGGAGCTGTTTTTT
TRBV11-2	TRBD2	many	TRBJ2-6	CASSMSSGGTSSGANVLTF	TGTGCCAGCAGCATGTCTAGCGGGGGGACTAGCTCTGGGGCCAACGTCCTGACTTTC
TRBV12-3/TRBV12-4	.	many	TRBJ1-2	CASSSGDYGYTF	TGTGCCAGCAGTAGCGGGGACTATGGCTACACCTTC
TRBV10-3	.	many	TRBJ2-2	CAISDLATNTGELFF	TGTGCCATCAGTGACCTAGCCACTAACACCGGGGAGCTGTTTTTT
TRBV9	TRBD1	many	TRBJ2-7	CASSGGTGRQQYF	TGTGCCAGCAGCGGCGGGACAGGGCGACAGCAGTACTTC
TRBV3-1	.	many	TRBJ2-1	CASSQGTGGHNEQFF	TGTGCCAGCAGCCAAGGAACGGGGGGCCACAATGAGCAGTTCTTC
TRBV5-6	.	.	TRBJ2-2	CASSLIQGTGELFF	TGTGCCAGCAGCTTGATACAGGGAACCGGGGAGCTGTTTTTT
TRBV12-3/TRBV12-4	TRBD2	many	TRBJ2-1	CASSARLAGTHNEQFF	TGTGCCAGCAGTGCCCGACTAGCGGGGACCCACAATGAGCAGTTCTTC
TRBV20-1	.	many	TRBJ2-3	CSAAEAQGDTDTQYF	TGCAGTGCCGCTGAAGCACAGGGAGACACAGATACGCAGTATTTT
TRBV5-5	TRBD1	many	TRBJ2-3	CASSWTGKLVDTQYF	TGTGCCAGCAGTTGGACAGGGAAGTTGGTCGATACGCAGTATTTT
TRBV12-3/TRBV12-4	TRBD1	many	TRBJ1-5	CASSRTGLQPQHF	TGTGCCAGCAGTCGGACAGGGCTCCAGCCCCAGCATTTT
TRBV20-1	TRBD1	many	TRBJ1-6	CSARPGTVNSPLHF	TGCAGTGCTAGACCCGGGACAGTTAATTCACCCCTCCACTTT
TRBV6-5	TRBD1	many	TRBJ2-1	CASSYRGPGNEQFF	TGTGCCAGCAGTTACAGGGGGCCGGGCAATGAGCAGTTCTTC
TRBV7-9	.	many	TRBJ2-7	CASSQESGEQYF	TGTGCCAGCAGCCAAGAGTCCGGCGAGCAGTACTTC
TRBV12-3/TRBV12-4	.	many	TRBJ1-5	CASSLRSGQPQHF	TGTGCCAGCAGTTTGAGGTCCGGGCAGCCCCAGCATTTT
TRBV5-1	.	many	TRBJ1-2	CASSLRIGAESGYTF	TGCGCCAGCAGCCTACGAATAGGGGCTGAGAGTGGCTACACCTTC
TRBV19	.	.	TRBJ1-2	CASSPYSANYGYTF	TGTGCCAGTAGTCCGTACTCAGCTAACTATGGCTACACCTTC
TRBV19	TRBD1	many	TRBJ1-5	CASSPGTGISNQPQHF	TGTGCCAGTAGTCCAGGGACAGGGATAAGCAATCAGCCCCAGCATTTT
TRBV5-4	TRBD1	.	TRBJ2-3	CASSPRGSSTDTQYF	TGTGCCAGCAGCCCCAGGGGGTCTAGCACAGATACGCAGTATTTT
TRBV20-1	.	many	TRBJ2-5	CSARRTAQETQYF	TGCAGTGCTAGACGTACAGCGCAAGAGACCCAGTACTTC
TRBV28	.	many	TRBJ1-6	CASSQNSPLHF	TGTGCCAGCAGCCAGAATTCACCCCTCCACTTT
TRBV6-5	TRBD2	many	TRBJ2-7	CATREGAYEQYF	TGTGCCACCCGGGAGGGGGCCTACGAGCAGTACTTC
TRBV20-1	TRBD1	many	TRBJ2-2	CSAGRQGRGELFF	TGCAGTGCTGGTCGACAGGGACGCGGGGAGCTGTTTTTT
TRBV7-8	.	many	TRBJ2-1	CASSLTGFSYNEQFF	TGTGCCAGCAGCCTAACAGGGTTCTCCTACAATGAGCAGTTCTTC
TRBV5-1	TRBD1	many	TRBJ2-6	CASSLSYRGAGVWANVLTF	TGCGCCAGCAGCTTATCCTACAGGGGGGCGGGTGTCTGGGCCAACGTCCTGACTTTC
TRBV20-1	TRBD1	many	TRBJ1-6	CSASRRDRVTSPLHF	TGCAGTGCTAGTAGGAGGGACAGGGTAACTTCACCCCTCCACTTT
TRBV7-9	.	many	TRBJ1-2	CASSLGGINGYTF	TGTGCCAGCAGCTTAGGCGGGATCAATGGCTACACCTTC
TRBV11-1	.	many	TRBJ2-6	CASSHNSGANVLTF	TGTGCCAGCAGCCACAACTCTGGGGCCAACGTCCTGACTTTC
TRBV2	.	.	TRBJ2-6	CASSEGRHSGANVLTF	TGTGCCAGCAGTGAAGGCCGACACTCTGGGGCCAACGTCCTGACTTTC
TRBV11-2	.	many	TRBJ2-2	CASSFFSENTGELFF	TGTGCCAGCAGCTTTTTTTCAGAAAACACCGGGGAGCTGTTTTTT
TRBV12-3/TRBV12-4	.	many	TRBJ1-2	CASSFGGFGYTF	TGTGCCAGCAGTTTCGGCGGGTTTGGCTACACCTTC
TRBV7-6	.	many	TRBJ2-1	CASSFTGSRYNEQFF	TGTGCCAGCAGCTTCACAGGGAGTCGTTACAATGAGCAGTTCTTC
TRBV4-2	.	many	TRBJ1-3	CASSQVDSILYF	TGTGCCAGCAGCCAAGTTGACAGTATCTTGTATTTT
TRBV3-1	.	many	TRBJ2-4	CASSQSGDPGVSKNIQYF	TGTGCCAGCAGCCAGTCGGGGGACCCAGGCGTTTCCAAAAACATTCAGTACTTC
TRBV7-2	TRBD2	many	TRBJ2-5	CASSNIAGGETQYF	TGTGCCAGCAGTAACATAGCGGGGGGAGAGACCCAGTACTTC
TRBV5-1	.	many	TRBJ2-1	CASRKGGALELFEQFF	TGCGCCAGCAGAAAAGGGGGGGCCTTAGAGTTGTTTGAGCAGTTCTTC